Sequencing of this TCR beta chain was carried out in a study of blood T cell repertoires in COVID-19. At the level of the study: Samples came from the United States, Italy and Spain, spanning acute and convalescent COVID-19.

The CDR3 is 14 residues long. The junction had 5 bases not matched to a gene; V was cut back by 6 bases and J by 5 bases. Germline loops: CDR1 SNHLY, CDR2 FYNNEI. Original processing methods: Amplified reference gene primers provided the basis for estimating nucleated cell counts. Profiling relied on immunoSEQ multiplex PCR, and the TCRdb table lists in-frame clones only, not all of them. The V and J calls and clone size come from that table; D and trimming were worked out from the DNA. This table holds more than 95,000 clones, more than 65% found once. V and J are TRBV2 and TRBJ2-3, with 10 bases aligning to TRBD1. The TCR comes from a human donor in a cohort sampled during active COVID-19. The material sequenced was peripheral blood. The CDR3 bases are TGTGCCAGCAGCGGGGACAGGGGTGGAGATACGCAGTATTTT. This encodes CASSGDRGGDTQYF.